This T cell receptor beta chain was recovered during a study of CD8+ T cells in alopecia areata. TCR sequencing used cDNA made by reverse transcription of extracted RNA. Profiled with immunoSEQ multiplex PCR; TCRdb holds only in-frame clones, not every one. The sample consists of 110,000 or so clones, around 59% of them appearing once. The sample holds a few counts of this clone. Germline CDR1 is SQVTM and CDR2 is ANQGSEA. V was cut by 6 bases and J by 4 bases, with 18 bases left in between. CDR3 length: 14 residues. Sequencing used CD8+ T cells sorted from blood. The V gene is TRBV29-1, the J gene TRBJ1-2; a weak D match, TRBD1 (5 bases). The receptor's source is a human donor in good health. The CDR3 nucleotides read TGCAGCGTCGGGGGACTTGCACGTGGCTATGGCTACACCTTC. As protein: CSVGGLARGYGYTF.